Below are 26 T cell receptor beta chains sequenced from a single sample in a study of Ad26.COV2.S vaccination and SARS-CoV-2 variants. Repertoires were generated with immunoSEQ multiplex PCR, while TCRdb's copy carries only in-frame clones and drops some. The table includes about 390,000 clones, 88% detected once. Treatment reported: 19 received Ad26.COV2.S at low or high dose, single or two shots; about 5 received placebo; per-sample allocation not given. Specimens were obtained on day 63 following the first vaccine or placebo injection. The sample in question was peripheral blood, obtained in a trial of Ad26.COV2.S vaccine versus placebo. Receptors were obtained from a person aged 18-60 years who received the Ad26.COV2.S COVID-19 vaccine or a placebo.

The chain combines TRBV6-2 or TRBV6-3 with TRBJ1-2, with TRBD1 identical over 7 bases. Unmatched junction bases numbered 3, after V lost 0 bases and J lost 2 bases. In germline, CDR1 is MNHEY, CDR2 SVGEGT. CDR3 length: 15 residues. CDR3 in DNA: TGTGCCAGCAGTTACTCTACGACAGGGAACTATGGCTACACCTTC. Residues: CASSYSTTGNYGYTF.

V gene TRBV27 combines with J gene TRBJ2-7; TRBD2 agrees at 10 bases. V gave up 3 bases and J gave up 4 bases; unmatched junction bases: 18. This CDR3 spans 19 amino acids. CDR1 and CDR2 from the germline V gene are MNHEY and SMNVEV (reference sequence). Here the CDR3 DNA reads TGTGCCAGCAGTTTGTCCCCCCTAGTAGCGGGGGGACTCATTTACGAGCAGTACTTC. It is translated as CASSLSPLVAGGLIYEQYF.

The chain's CDR3 is CASSYSSHRGPETQYF. The CDR3 DNA reads TGTGCCAGCAGTTACTCTTCCCACAGGGGTCCTGAGACCCAGTACTTC. The chain couples TRBV6-5 to TRBJ2-5; TRBD1 matches at 7 bases. This CDR3 region has 16 residues. The J segment lost 5 bases and the V segment lost 0 bases, leaving 9 bases of the junction unmatched. Looked up from germline, CDR1 is MNHEY and CDR2 is SVGAGI.

The chain joins TRBV7-8 to TRBJ2-4; D gene unclear. This CDR3 spans 15 amino acids. The germline V gene has CDR1 SGHVS and CDR2 FQNEAQ. V lost 5 bases, J lost 3 bases, and 14 bases lay in between. The CDR3 loop is CASSLTALGKNIQYF. The DNA of the CDR3 is TGTGCCAGCAGCCTAACGGCATTGGGCAAAAACATTCAGTACTTC. The whole variable domain, filled in from reference TRBV7-8 and TRBJ2-4, reads GAGVSQSPRYKVAKRGQDVALRCDPISGHVSLFWYQQALGQGPEFLTYFQNEAQLDKSGLPSDRFFAERPEGSVSTLKIQRTQQEDSAVYLCASSLTALGKNIQYFGAGTRLSVL.

This clone was observed once. The V call is TRBV24-1, the J call TRBJ1-2, with TRBD1 matching 7 bases. The CDR3 covers 12 residues. Germline CDR1 and CDR2: KGHDR and SFDVKD. J was trimmed by 7 bases and V by 4 bases; bases with no gene match: 2. The CDR3 nucleotides read TGTGCCACCAGTGACGGGGACAGTGGCTACACCTTC. Its protein is CATSDGDSGYTF.

This clone was detected once. This chain uses TRBV7-2 with TRBJ2-3; TRBD2 matches 7 bases. Germline V CDR1 and CDR2: SGHTA, FQGNSA. The V and J ends lost 3 bases and 1 base, in that order; junction bases with no gene match: 4. The length of the CDR3 is 15 residues. The DNA of the CDR3 is TGTGCCAGCAGCTTCGGGGGGTCGGGCACAGATACGCAGTATTTT. Amino acids: CASSFGGSGTDTQYF.

This CDR3 reads CASQLAGGTIEQFF. In nucleotides, the CDR3 is TGTGCCAGCCAGCTAGCGGGGGGGACGATCGAGCAGTTCTTC. This chain connects TRBV2 to TRBJ2-1, with 12 bases lining up with TRBD2. CDR3 length equals 14 residues. J gave up 10 bases and V 8 bases, and 9 bases lay outside the gene matches. The germline CDR1 and CDR2 sequences are SNHLY and FYNNEI.

The chain has TRBV5-4 and TRBJ1-5; possible D gene TRBD1, 5 bases. The CDR3 runs to 14 residues. Germline CDR1 and CDR2: SGHNT and YYREEE (reference sequence). V was trimmed by 0 bases and J by 5 bases, leaving 9 bases between them. Written as DNA, the CDR3 is TGTGCCAGCAGCTTGGAGGGGAGGGATCAGCCCCAGCATTTT. This codes for CASSLEGRDQPQHF.

The rearrangement links TRBV18 to TRBJ2-1, with no clear D. V lost 1 base and J lost 2, with 15 bases in between. CDR1 is KGHSH and CDR2 is LQKENI in the germline V gene. The CDR3 length is 17 residues. This CDR3 is CASSPRRDLTTYNEQFF. The CDR3 DNA is TGTGCCAGCTCACCACGTCGCGACCTCACTACCTACAATGAGCAGTTCTTC.

The genes are TRBV4-3 and TRBJ1-6, with 10 bases aligning to TRBD1. Germline CDR1 LGHNA, CDR2 YSLEER. The CDR3 loop spans 14 amino acids. J lost 7 bases, V lost 4 bases, and 1 base had no gene match. CDR3 DNA: TGCGCCAGCAGCCGGGACAGGGGAAATTCACCCCTCCACTTT. This translates into CASSRDRGNSPLHF.

This clone was found a few times. V is TRBV5-6 and J is TRBJ2-7; tentative D call: TRBD1 (5 bases). Germline CDR1 is SGHDT and CDR2 is YYEEEE. V lost 3 bases and J lost 3, with 10 bases in between. The CDR3 spans 13 residues. This chain's CDR3 is CASSYQDSYEQYF. In DNA form, the CDR3 reads TGTGCCAGCAGCTACCAAGACAGCTACGAGCAGTACTTC.

V usage is TRBV14 and J usage is TRBJ2-1, with 8 bases matching TRBD1. Looked up from germline, CDR1 is SGHDN and CDR2 is FVKESK. This CDR3 has 13 residues. Germline trimming cut 4 bases from V and 6 bases from J; bases unmatched to any gene: 2. DNA of the CDR3: TGTGCCAGCAGCCGGACAGGGATCAATGAGCAGTTCTTC. Its protein is CASSRTGINEQFF.

The sample holds one count of this clone. This same CDR3 is encoded by further DNA sequences in the sample. The rearrangement uses TRBV3-1 (or the pseudogene TRBV3-2) and TRBJ1-4; no clear D. Germline V CDR1 and CDR2: LGHDT, YNNKEL (reference sequence). Between the trimmed V and J ends, which lost 2 bases and 0 bases, there was a span of 1 base. The CDR3 length is 13 residues. CDR3 amino acids: CASSQSTNEKLFF. The CDR3 DNA reads as TGTGCCAGCAGCCAATCAACTAATGAAAAACTGTTTTTT.

CDR3 residues: CASSLARTGAGYTF. CDR3 coding DNA: TGTGCCAGCAGCTTAGCTAGGACAGGGGCCGGCTACACCTTC. The chain couples TRBV7-9 to TRBJ1-2; TRBD1 matches 9 bases. This CDR3 is built from 14 residues. Germline loops: CDR1 SEHNR, CDR2 FQNEAQ (reference sequence). J was trimmed by 8 bases and V by 0 bases; bases with no gene match: 4.

This clone was counted a single time. The V and J genes are TRBV5-8 and TRBJ1-1; 7 bases align to TRBD1. Germline lookup yields CDR1 SGHTS and CDR2 YDEGEE. This CDR3 has 16 amino acids. V dropped 7 bases and J dropped 5; count of bases not matched to a gene: 17. The CDR3 sequence is CASRRGVKGGFTEAFF. CDR3 nucleotide sequence: TGTGCCAGCCGGAGGGGTGTGAAAGGGGGCTTTACTGAAGCTTTCTTT.

For this clone: At one end the junction does not follow the germline gene, possibly because of a read error. The rearrangement links TRBV11-2 to TRBJ2-7; D possibly corresponds to TRBD1 (5 bases). The CDR3 covers 11 residues. CDR1 is SGHAT, CDR2 FQNNGV, per germline. This CDR3 is CASSLGARIVF. The DNA for the CDR3 is TGTGCCAGCAGCCTAGGGGCTCGCATTGTCTTC.

This chain joins TRBV7-6 and TRBJ1-1; no firm D call. Germline V gives CDR1 SGHVS, CDR2 FNYEAQ. CDR3 length: 17 residues. V lost 4 bases and J 1 base, leaving 19 bases between the germline ends. This chain's CDR3 is CASSSYPIGRRNTEAFF. CDR3 bases: TGTGCCAGCAGCTCCTACCCAATCGGACGGAGGAACACTGAAGCTTTCTTT.

A remark on this clone: Other nucleotide sequences in the sample specify the same CDR3. The chain joins TRBV29-1 to TRBJ2-7; 9 bases are shared with TRBD1. This CDR3 has 12 residues. The J segment lost 4 bases and the V segment lost 6 bases, leaving 4 bases of the junction unmatched. Germline V CDR1 and CDR2: SQVTM, ANQGSEA. CDR3 residues: CSVEQGAYEQYF. The CDR3 DNA reads TGCAGCGTCGAACAGGGGGCTTACGAGCAGTACTTC.

J is TRBJ2-4 and V is TRBV3-1 (or the pseudogene TRBV3-2); a weak D match, TRBD1 (5 bases). V lost 0 bases and J lost 15, with 15 bases in between. Per the germline V gene, CDR1 is LGHDT and CDR2 is YNNKEL (reference sequence). CDR3 length: 13 residues. In nucleotides, the CDR3 is TGTGCCAGCAGCCAAGAGGGGCAGGGCCCACGGTACTTC. It translates to CASSQEGQGPRYF.

V is TRBV6-5 and J is TRBJ2-7, with 7 bases fitting TRBD1. J gave up 9 bases and V 2 bases, and 10 bases lay outside the gene matches. Germline V lookup: CDR1 MNHEY, CDR2 SVGAGI. This CDR3 has 14 residues. CDR3 residues: CASSYGTETAVQYF. The CDR3 bases are TGTGCCAGCAGTTACGGGACAGAGACGGCTGTGCAGTACTTC.

This clone was seen a handful of times. This chain links TRBV2 with TRBJ1-1; 9 positions agree with TRBD1. Germline trimming cut 6 bases from V and 3 bases from J; bases unmatched to any gene: 5. CDR1 and CDR2 (germline): SNHLY, FYNNEI. The CDR3 runs to 14 residues. CDR3 amino acids: CASRAGQGYTEAFF. As DNA, the CDR3 is TGTGCCAGCAGAGCGGGACAGGGATACACTGAAGCTTTCTTT.

The chain combines TRBV18 with TRBJ2-3; possible D gene TRBD2, 5 bases. The germline V gene has CDR1 KGHSH and CDR2 LQKENI. The CDR3 contains 12 residues. Trimming stripped 5 bases from V and 6 bases from J, with 9 bases between. The CDR3 reads CASSDWEDTQYF. The CDR3 DNA is TGTGCCAGCTCAGATTGGGAGGATACGCAGTATTTT.

The chain uses TRBV6-6 and TRBJ1-1; 10 nucleotides match TRBD1. CDR1 and CDR2 from the germline V gene are MNHNY and SVGAGI (reference sequence). The V and J ends lost 6 bases and 13 bases, in that order; junction bases with no gene match: 5. The CDR3 runs 11 residues. The CDR3 protein is CASRGGQGCFF. The CDR3, as DNA: TGTGCCAGCAGGGGGGGACAGGGGTGTTTCTTT.

The chain has TRBV5-1 and TRBJ2-6; a possible D gene is TRBD2 (5 bases). CDR1 and CDR2 (germline): SGHRS, YFSETQ. The V end lost 0 bases, the J end lost 3 bases, and 7 bases lay between the germline ends. The CDR3 loop spans 15 amino acids. CDR3 amino acids: CASSLAGNGANVLTF. CDR3 in DNA: TGCGCCAGCAGCTTGGCGGGGAATGGGGCCAACGTCCTGACTTTC.

This chain connects TRBV27 to TRBJ1-1, with TRBD1 as a possible D gene (5 bases). Germline V gives CDR1 MNHEY, CDR2 SMNVEV (reference sequence). The V gene lost 8 bases and the J gene lost 3 bases, with 16 bases spanning the gap. This CDR3 is built from 14 residues. This CDR3 reads CASSGLGRDTEAFF. DNA for the CDR3: TGTGCCAGCTCCGGTCTGGGGCGAGACACTGAAGCTTTCTTT.

The chain links TRBV3-1 (or the pseudogene TRBV3-2) to TRBJ2-7; D remains unclear. V was clipped by 0 bases and J by 6 bases, with 9 bases between them. In germline, CDR1 is LGHDT, CDR2 YNNKEL (reference sequence). CDR3 length equals 13 residues. In nucleotides, the CDR3 is TGTGCCAGCAGCCAAGATAGGGTCTCCGAGCAGTACTTC. It encodes CASSQDRVSEQYF.